The entry that follows covers one TCR beta chain sequence. Per the original data handling: Estimation of nucleated cell counts was performed using reference gene primer amplification. Generated by immunoSEQ multiplex PCR, the TCRdb table keeps only in-frame clones and is missing some. That table gives V, J and clone size, and the DNA gave D and trimming. The table lists over 130,000 clones, 76% of them singletons. This entry belongs to a study of blood T cell repertoires in COVID-19. Study-level background: T cells, B-cell-depleted T cells, or PBMCs supplied cDNA or gDNA.

The sequence derives from a woman of 80 years or more with active or convalescent COVID-19. Sequencing input: peripheral blood.

In DNA form, the CDR3 reads TGTGCCAGCAGCTTAGCCTTACGGACTAGGAACACTGAAGCTTTCTTT. It yields the protein CASSLALRTRNTEAFF. This rearrangement joins TRBV13 to TRBJ1-1; no clear D. The ends were cut back, 1 base at V and 1 base at J, with 13 bases in the middle. CDR3 length: 16 amino acids. Germline CDR1 and CDR2: PRHDT and FYEKMQ (reference sequence).